The 28 T cell receptor beta chains listed next were all sequenced from one sample in a study of cytomegalovirus exposure and HLA in healthy donors. In the PCR, 60 Vbeta and 13 Jbeta primers were used. Method: immunoSEQ multiplex PCR; TCRdb's copy keeps in-frame clones and lacks some. The sample lists about 170,000 clones; about 75% were seen once. The sequenced sample was PBMCs. All receptors come from a female donor in good health and CMV-seronegative.

This chain joins TRBV7-9 and TRBJ1-2, with 12 bases that match TRBD1. With V trimmed by 1 base and J by 2 bases, 8 bases remained unmatched. Germline-derived CDR1 and CDR2 are SEHNR and FQNEAQ (reference sequence). This CDR3 is built from 18 residues. Here the CDR3 reads CASSLDPGTGGANYGYTF. CDR3 nucleotides: TGTGCCAGCAGCTTAGACCCCGGGACAGGGGGCGCAAACTATGGCTACACCTTC. The whole variable domain, filled in from reference TRBV7-9 and TRBJ1-2, reads DTGVSQNPRHKITKRGQNVTFRCDPISEHNRLYWYRQTLGQGPEFLTYFQNEAQLEKSRLLSDRFSAERPKGSFSTLEIQRTEQGDSAMYLCASSLDPGTGGANYGYTFGSGTRLTVV.

The rearrangement links TRBV4-2 to TRBJ2-3, with 9 bases identical to TRBD2. Germline V gene sequence: CDR1 LGHNA, CDR2 YNFKEQ. Unmatched junction bases numbered 2, after V lost 0 bases and J lost 1 base. The CDR3 loop spans 16 amino acids. The CDR3 DNA reads as TGTGCCAGCAGCCAAGAGATAGCGGGAGGCACAGATACGCAGTATTTT. Translation: CASSQEIAGGTDTQYF.

The table lists this clone with a count of one. The chain recombines TRBV2 with TRBJ2-3, with 11 bases lining up with TRBD2. Germline V gene sequence: CDR1 SNHLY, CDR2 FYNNEI. J lost 2 bases, V lost 5 bases, and 6 bases had no gene match. CDR3 length: 16 amino acids. CDR3 amino acids: CASSKTSGAFTDTQYF. The CDR3 nucleotides read TGTGCCAGCAGTAAGACTAGCGGGGCCTTCACAGATACGCAGTATTTT.

The chain combines TRBV7-2 with TRBJ2-1; 11 nucleotides align to TRBD2. Germline trimming cut 0 bases from V and 4 bases from J; bases unmatched to any gene: 2. The CDR3 covers 16 residues. CDR1 SGHTA and CDR2 FQGNSA come from the germline V gene. Here the CDR3 DNA reads TGTGCCAGCAGCTTAGCGTCTAGCGGGGGGTACAATGAGCAGTTCTTC. Its translation is CASSLASSGGYNEQFF.

V usage is TRBV5-6 and J usage is TRBJ1-1, with 8 bases identical to TRBD1. Germline V lookup: CDR1 SGHDT, CDR2 YYEEEE. The trim removed 4 bases at V and 0 bases at J, leaving 8 bases unmatched. CDR3 length: 16 amino acids. The CDR3 protein is CASSLPGQGLNTEAFF. The CDR3 coding sequence is TGTGCCAGCAGCCTACCAGGACAGGGCCTGAACACTGAAGCTTTCTTT.

The chain carries TRBV9 and TRBJ1-3; 7 bases are a match to TRBD1. The length of the CDR3 is 17 residues. V trimming: 4 bases; J trimming: 0 bases; junction bases outside the gene matches: 10. The germline V gene encodes CDR1 SGDLS and CDR2 YYNGEE. CDR3 loop: CASSPEVGQTSGNTIYF. The CDR3 coding sequence is TGTGCCAGCAGCCCCGAGGTGGGACAGACCTCTGGAAACACCATATATTTT.

The chain carries TRBV30 and TRBJ1-1, with TRBD1 as a possible D gene (5 bases). The V end was cut by 3 bases, the J end by 1 base, with 9 bases between. This CDR3 is built from 13 residues. From germline, CDR1 is GTSNPN and CDR2 SVGIG (reference sequence). The CDR3: CAWRRGRNTEAFF. The CDR3 coding sequence is TGTGCCTGGAGGCGGGGGAGGAACACTGAAGCTTTCTTT. The full variable domain, its missing parts supplied by reference TRBV30 and TRBJ1-1, is SQTIHQWPATLVQPVGSPLSLECTVEGTSNPNLYWYRQAAGRGLQLLFYSVGIGQISSEVPQNLSASRPQDRQFILSSKKLLLSDSGFYLCAWRRGRNTEAFFGQGTRLTVV.

The chain couples TRBV2 to TRBJ2-7, with TRBD1 matching over 10 bases. V was clipped by 4 bases and J by 3 bases; unmatched bases: 9. This CDR3 is built from 16 residues. Germline V lookup: CDR1 SNHLY, CDR2 FYNNEI. CDR3 in amino acids: CASSGTGTGVNYEQYF. The CDR3 DNA reads TGTGCCAGCAGTGGCACCGGGACAGGGGTAAACTACGAGCAGTACTTC. Combining the CDR3 with reference TRBV2 and TRBJ2-7 gives the whole variable domain EPEVTQTPSHQVTQMGQEVILRCVPISNHLYFYWYRQILGQKVEFLVSFYNNEISEKSEIFDDQFSVERPDGSNFTLKIRSTKLEDSAMYFCASSGTGTGVNYEQYFGPGTRLTVT.

The chain couples TRBV7-2 to TRBJ2-7; 8 bases match TRBD1. Germline V gives CDR1 SGHTA, CDR2 FQGNSA. J lost 5 bases, V lost 4 bases, and 10 bases had no gene match. CDR3 length equals 15 residues. CDR3 in amino acids: CASSSPGQGFNEQYF. For the CDR3, the DNA is TGTGCCAGCAGCTCCCCCGGACAGGGCTTCAACGAGCAGTACTTC. Looking up the rest from reference TRBV7-2 and TRBJ2-7 gives the full variable domain: GAGVSQSPSNKVTEKGKDVELRCDPISGHTALYWYRQSLGQGLEFLIYFQGNSAPDKSGLPSDRFSAERTGGSVSTLTIQRTQQEDSAVYLCASSSPGQGFNEQYFGPGTRLTVT.

V usage is TRBV6-6 and J usage is TRBJ2-7; D might be TRBD2 (5 bases). V lost 5 bases and J lost 6, with 17 bases in between. CDR1 is MNHNY, CDR2 SVGAGI, per germline (reference sequence). This CDR3 is built from 14 residues. The CDR3 reads CASSIYDLAGEQYF. In nucleotides, the CDR3 is TGTGCCAGCAGTATTTACGACCTAGCAGGCGAGCAGTACTTC.

V and J are TRBV18 and TRBJ2-4; 8 bases map to TRBD2. This CDR3 contains 13 residues. V was clipped by 4 bases and J by 6 bases; unmatched bases: 2. In germline, CDR1 is KGHSH, CDR2 LQKENI. CDR3 amino acids: CASSLGLGNIQYF. The CDR3 region has the DNA TGTGCCAGCTCACTGGGACTAGGAAACATTCAGTACTTC.

The CDR3 spells CAISVGQGDGYTF. DNA of the CDR3: TGTGCCATCAGTGTAGGACAGGGTGACGGCTACACCTTC. The chain employs TRBV10-3 and TRBJ1-2; 8 bases are shared with TRBD1. The CDR3 contains 13 residues. The ends lost 4 bases at V and 8 bases at J; junction bases unmatched: 6. Germline V CDR1 and CDR2: ENHRY, SYGVKD.

The CDR3: CASSLGPTGTGGRTGELFF. CDR3 in DNA: TGCGCCAGCAGCTTGGGCCCCACCGGGACAGGGGGACGGACCGGGGAGCTGTTTTTT. This sequence joins TRBV5-1 and TRBJ2-2; 11 nucleotides match TRBD1. The CDR3 has 19 amino acids. The junction had 12 bases not matched to a gene; V was cut back by 0 bases and J by 5 bases. Germline V gene data show CDR1 as SGHRS and CDR2 as YFSETQ.

In DNA, the CDR3 is TGTGCCAGCAGTTTAATAGGGGGCGCCGACTATGGCTACACCTTC. Translated: CASSLIGGADYGYTF. V usage is TRBV27 and J usage is TRBJ1-2; the match to TRBD1 covers 7 bases. This CDR3 region has 15 residues. After removal of 2 bases from V and 3 bases from J, the junction contained 6 bases not matched to a gene. Germline V lookup: CDR1 MNHEY, CDR2 SMNVEV (reference sequence).

This chain connects TRBV30 to TRBJ2-2; 11 bases match TRBD1. V dropped 2 bases and J dropped 2; count of bases not matched to a gene: 4. The length of the CDR3 is 16 residues. Per the germline V gene, CDR1 is GTSNPN and CDR2 is SVGIG (reference sequence). CDR3 coding DNA: TGTGCCTGGAGTCCGGGGACAGGGGGTAACACCGGGGAGCTGTTTTTT. It specifies CAWSPGTGGNTGELFF.

This clone was seen a handful of times. The chain is built from TRBV30 and TRBJ1-6; no reliable D call. The CDR3 runs to 14 residues. Germline CDR1 is GTSNPN and CDR2 is SVGIG (reference sequence). V lost 0 bases, J lost 3 bases, and 6 bases lay in between. CDR3 residues: CAWSVSVYNSPLHF. The CDR3 DNA is TGTGCCTGGAGTGTTTCAGTCTATAATTCACCCCTCCACTTT.

V is TRBV7-6 and J is TRBJ1-2; D might be TRBD1 (6 bases). Trimming left V 0 bases short and J 8 bases short, with 16 bases between. The CDR3 extends over 15 amino acids. Germline CDR1 SGHVS, CDR2 FNYEAQ. CDR3 nucleotide sequence: TGTGCCAGCAGCTTAGCGGAGGGGGGGCTCGGCGGCTACACCTTC. It is translated as CASSLAEGGLGGYTF.

This clone has just one count. The rearrangement uses TRBV25-1 and TRBJ1-2; tentatively, D is TRBD1 (5 bases). The CDR3 length is 12 residues. Germline assignment: CDR1 MGHDK and CDR2 SYGVNS. The ends were cut back, 4 bases at V and 4 bases at J, with 7 bases in the middle. The CDR3 DNA reads as TGTGCCAGCAGTGGGGGCCTCTATGGCTACACCTTC. This codes for CASSGGLYGYTF.

The rearrangement links TRBV7-2 to TRBJ1-4, with a tentative D call TRBD1 (6 bases). Germline loops: CDR1 SGHTA, CDR2 FQGNSA. Trimming shortened V by 0 bases and J by 3 bases, and 11 bases separated the two germline ends. This CDR3 comprises 16 residues. CDR3 loop: CASSLARGGSNEKLFF. The DNA of the CDR3 is TGTGCCAGCAGCTTAGCCAGGGGTGGATCTAATGAAAAACTGTTTTTT.

V is TRBV27 and J is TRBJ2-1; possibly TRBD2 for D (7 bases). V was shortened by 2 bases and J by 2 bases, with 13 bases between the two germline ends. Germline values: CDR1 MNHEY, CDR2 SMNVEV (reference sequence). The CDR3 spans 16 residues. CDR3 bases: TGTGCCAGCAGTTTACGCAGGGGACTACCCTACAATGAGCAGTTCTTC. Translated: CASSLRRGLPYNEQFF.

This chain connects TRBV30 to TRBJ1-1; D is ambiguous. Germline V gene lookup returns CDR1 GTSNPN and CDR2 SVGIG (reference sequence). The CDR3 consists of 15 residues. Trimming took 0 bases from V and 0 from J, leaving 11 bases between them. Written as DNA, the CDR3 is TGTGCCTGGAGTGTAGGCGAGGGTATGAACACTGAAGCTTTCTTT. This translates into CAWSVGEGMNTEAFF.

V usage is TRBV6-1 and J usage is TRBJ1-2; no firm D call. CDR1 is MNHNS, CDR2 SASEGT, per germline. The V gene lost 0 bases and the J gene lost 4 bases, with 15 bases spanning the gap. The CDR3 runs 16 residues. CDR3 in DNA: TGTGCCAGCAGTGAAGCGTTCGCAGACAACTCCTATGGCTACACCTTC. This sequence encodes CASSEAFADNSYGYTF.

This clone was recorded a few times. The CDR3 DNA follows: TGCGCCAGCAGCAAAGGGACAGGGGAAAACACCATATATTTT. This encodes CASSKGTGENTIYF. The rearrangement joins TRBV5-1 to TRBJ1-3; 10 bases align to TRBD1. Trimming cost V 4 bases and J 6 bases; bases outside gene matches: 4. CDR3 length equals 14 residues. Germline V CDR1 and CDR2: SGHRS, YFSETQ.

The chain couples TRBV6-5 to TRBJ2-2; D not certain. The CDR3 loop spans 14 amino acids. Germline V gene sequence: CDR1 MNHEY, CDR2 SVGAGI. V lost 2 bases to trimming and J lost 3 bases, with 7 bases between them. The CDR3, as DNA: TGTGCCAGCAGTTACAACTCGTACACCGGGGAGCTGTTTTTT. This codes for CASSYNSYTGELFF.

The genes are TRBV6-1 and TRBJ1-2; D gene uncertain. The germline V and J ends were trimmed by 1 base and 7 bases, with 16 bases remaining between them. Germline-derived CDR1 and CDR2 are MNHNS and SASEGT. The CDR3 contains 15 residues. The CDR3 nucleotides read TGTGCCAGCAGTGAAGGAGGGCAGCAGGTACGTGGCTACACCTTC. It yields the protein CASSEGGQQVRGYTF.

The V call is TRBV19, the J call TRBJ1-1; TRBD1 is a possible D gene (6 bases). The CDR3 runs 15 residues. The germline V and J ends were trimmed by 4 bases and 1 base, with 13 bases remaining between them. Looked up from germline, CDR1 is LNHDA and CDR2 is SQIVND (reference sequence). CDR3 sequence (DNA): TGTGCCAGTAGTACCCCACAGGGCTGGAACACTGAAGCTTTCTTT. Residues: CASSTPQGWNTEAFF.

The chain uses TRBV5-4 and TRBJ2-7, with 11 bases that match TRBD1. This CDR3 contains 15 residues. V was clipped by 6 bases and J by 3 bases; unmatched bases: 8. Germline V CDR1 and CDR2: SGHNT, YYREEE (reference sequence). This chain's CDR3 is CASTMRTGGDYEQYF. The CDR3 bases are TGTGCCAGCACGATGCGGACAGGGGGCGACTACGAGCAGTACTTC.

This chain uses TRBV7-9 with TRBJ2-1, with 16 bases aligning to TRBD2. Germline assignment: CDR1 SEHNR and CDR2 FQNEAQ (reference sequence). With V trimmed by 7 bases and J by 4 bases, 10 bases remained unmatched. This CDR3 is 18 amino acids long. CDR3 protein: CASKTDGTSGREYNEQFF. The CDR3 nucleotides read TGTGCCAGCAAGACAGACGGGACTAGCGGGAGGGAGTACAATGAGCAGTTCTTC.